Each of the 23 T cell receptor beta chains below was sequenced from the same sample in a study of early stage breast cancer tumors. Sequenced by immunoSEQ multiplex PCR; TCRdb stores in-frame clones only, minus some. The sample records over 8,500 clones, around 70% being singletons. Sample: breast tumor tissue. These receptors were taken from a person between 35 and 49 years old with breast cancer.

The chain is built from TRBV7-9 and TRBJ2-7; D is unresolved. The CDR3 runs to 14 residues. Germline V lookup: CDR1 SEHNR, CDR2 FQNEAQ (reference sequence). V was pared by 1 base and J by 3 bases, with 10 bases between. CDR3 nucleotides: TGTGCCAGCAGCTTAGGTCCCGGGCGCTACGAGCAGTACTTC. Translating gives CASSLGPGRYEQYF.

The chain has TRBV2 and TRBJ2-2, with D maybe TRBD2 (6 bases). Germline lookup yields CDR1 SNHLY and CDR2 FYNNEI. The CDR3 has 15 residues. The ends were cut back, 10 bases at V and 6 bases at J, with 21 bases in the middle. The DNA of the CDR3 is TGTGCCACCGACGGGCCCTCCCGGGAGCCCGGGGAGCTGTTTTTT. Translated, it gives CATDGPSREPGELFF.

The V gene is TRBV9, the J gene TRBJ2-7, with 7 bases matching TRBD2. Germline loops: CDR1 SGDLS, CDR2 YYNGEE. The J segment lost 0 bases and the V segment lost 7 bases, leaving 10 bases of the junction unmatched. This CDR3 region has 15 residues. The CDR3 region is CASAPGSGASYEQYF. The CDR3 nucleotides read TGTGCCAGCGCCCCGGGGAGCGGGGCCTCCTACGAGCAGTACTTC.

This clone was recorded only once. The chain combines TRBV6-5 with TRBJ2-5, with D perhaps matching TRBD1 or TRBD2 (7 bases each). Looked up from germline, CDR1 is MNHEY and CDR2 is SVGAGI. This CDR3 spans 15 amino acids. V lost 7 bases and J 7 bases, leaving 22 bases between the germline ends. The CDR3 sequence: CASKRGRGYQGTQYF. The DNA of the CDR3 is TGTGCCAGCAAGCGGGGCAGGGGGTATCAGGGGACCCAGTACTTC.

This clone was seen only once. The chain joins TRBV27 to TRBJ1-5; the match to TRBD1 covers 10 bases. With 4 bases clipped from V and 9 bases from J, the junction kept 6 bases outside the gene matches. Germline CDR1 is MNHEY and CDR2 is SMNVEV (reference sequence). The CDR3 is 14 residues long. The CDR3 DNA sequence: TGTGCCAGCAGTTCGACAGGGGGCATCGGGCCCCAGCATTTT. It encodes CASSSTGGIGPQHF.

J is TRBJ2-3 and V is TRBV7-9; TRBD2 matches 9 bases. The CDR3 spans 15 residues. The junction had 5 bases not matched to a gene; V was cut back by 3 bases and J by 4 bases. Germline loops: CDR1 SEHNR, CDR2 FQNEAQ (reference sequence). The CDR3 protein is CASSLSSGSADTQYF. The CDR3 DNA reads TGTGCCAGCAGCTTGAGTAGCGGGAGCGCAGATACGCAGTATTTT.

The rearrangement joins TRBV4-1 to TRBJ2-1; TRBD2 is a possible D gene (6 bases). V gave up 1 base and J gave up 4 bases, with 14 bases separating them. Per the germline V gene, CDR1 is MGHRA and CDR2 is YSYEKL. The CDR3 is 16 residues long. The chain's CDR3 is CASSQVDGSGYNEQFF. As DNA, the CDR3 is TGCGCCAGCAGCCAAGTTGACGGGAGTGGGTACAATGAGCAGTTCTTC.

V gene TRBV27 combines with J gene TRBJ2-7; possible D gene TRBD1, 6 bases. From germline, CDR1 is MNHEY and CDR2 SMNVEV (reference sequence). V lost 3 bases and J 0 bases, leaving 12 bases between the germline ends. The CDR3 has 15 amino acids. This CDR3 is CASSFPGVSSYEQYF. In DNA form, the CDR3 reads TGTGCCAGCAGTTTCCCAGGGGTAAGCTCCTACGAGCAGTACTTC.

This chain connects TRBV4-1 to TRBJ2-1, with 9 bases that match TRBD1. The CDR3 is 15 residues long. The junction had 4 bases not matched to a gene; V was cut back by 1 base and J by 6 bases. In germline, CDR1 is MGHRA, CDR2 YSYEKL. The DNA of the CDR3 is TGCGCCAGCAGCCAAGTCGGGACAGGGAGCAATGAGCAGTTCTTC. Amino acid sequence: CASSQVGTGSNEQFF.

The chain couples TRBV25-1 to TRBJ2-2; D call uncertain. V was clipped by 5 bases and J by 1 base, with 5 bases between them. This CDR3 has 13 residues. CDR1 and CDR2 (germline): MGHDK, SYGVNS. The CDR3 coding sequence is TGTGCCAGCAGTCCCCTGAACACCGGGGAGCTGTTTTTT. Protein: CASSPLNTGELFF.

The V call is TRBV7-8, the J call TRBJ1-5; D not resolved. V shed 1 base and J shed 4 bases, with 8 bases lying between them. Germline assignment: CDR1 SGHVS and CDR2 FQNEAQ. The CDR3 contains 14 residues. Written as DNA, the CDR3 is TGTGCCAGCAGCTTAGACGGGCGGAATCAGCCCCAGCATTTT. Translated, it gives CASSLDGRNQPQHF.

The rearrangement links TRBV11-3 to TRBJ2-7; no clear D. CDR3 length: 14 residues. V gave up 0 bases and J gave up 2 bases, with 8 bases separating them. Germline assignment: CDR1 SGHNT and CDR2 YENEEA. The CDR3 loop is CASSLEVSAYEQYF. CDR3 bases: TGTGCCAGCAGCTTAGAGGTCAGCGCCTACGAGCAGTACTTC. The full variable domain, in which reference TRBV11-3 and TRBJ2-7 provide the parts outside the CDR3, is EAGVVQSPRYKIIEKKQPVAFWCNPISGHNTLYWYLQNLGQGPELLIRYENEEAVDDSQLPKDRFSAERLKGVDSTLKIQPAELGDSAVYLCASSLEVSAYEQYFGPGTRLTVT.

In this sample, this clone turned up a few times. This CDR3 is CASSHLAKEQYF. For the CDR3, the DNA is TGTGCCAGCAGCCACCTAGCGAAGGAGCAGTACTTC. The V gene is TRBV11-2, the J gene TRBJ2-7; D is perhaps TRBD2 (6 bases). Germline CDR1 SGHAT, CDR2 FQNNGV. V lost 5 bases, J lost 7 bases, and 12 bases lay in between. The CDR3 length is 12 residues.

In its sample, this clone was seen once. V and J are TRBV4-1 and TRBJ1-2, with D possibly matching TRBD1 (5 bases). The CDR3 length is 16 residues. Trimming removed 4 bases at V and 8 bases at J, with 23 bases between. The germline gives CDR1 MGHRA, CDR2 YSYEKL. This CDR3 reads CASSPPAGTGLRGYTF. DNA for the CDR3: TGCGCCAGCAGCCCCCCGGCAGGGACGGGCCTTCGGGGCTACACCTTC.

In the case of this clone: The sample carries other DNA sequences with the same CDR3. The rearrangement links TRBV11-2 to TRBJ2-7; tentatively, D is TRBD1 or TRBD2 (5 bases each). The V and J ends lost 4 bases and 6 bases respectively, with 13 bases between them. Germline-derived CDR1 and CDR2 are SGHAT and FQNNGV. The CDR3 extends over 13 amino acids. The CDR3 DNA follows: TGTGCCAGCAGCTCATACGGGGCCTCCGAGCAGTACTTC. Encoded protein: CASSSYGASEQYF.

This clone has a handful of counts. V usage is TRBV19 and J usage is TRBJ1-5; D is unclear. The CDR3 covers 14 residues. Germline CDR1 and CDR2: LNHDA and SQIVND (reference sequence). Deletions cut 4 bases from V and 4 bases from J, with 11 bases between. Written as DNA, the CDR3 is TGTGCCAGTAGTACAAGTCCGGGGAATCAGCCCCAGCATTTT. Translation gives CASSTSPGNQPQHF.

In nucleotides, the CDR3 is TGTGCCAGCTCCCGATCTGGGGTGGAAGCTTTCTTT. Translating it yields CASSRSGVEAFF. J is TRBJ1-1 and V is TRBV18, with no clear D. Trimming shortened V by 6 bases and J by 8 bases, and 13 bases separated the two germline ends. Germline CDR1 reads KGHSH; CDR2 reads LQKENI. This CDR3 is built from 12 residues. Full variable domain (remainder filled in from reference TRBV18 and TRBJ1-1): NAGVMQNPRHLVRRRGQEARLRCSPMKGHSHVYWYRQLPEEGLKFMVYLQKENIIDESGMPKERFSAEFPKEGPSILRIQQVVRGDSAAYFCASSRSGVEAFFGQGTRLTVV.

Only one count was recorded for this clone. This sequence joins TRBV10-1 and TRBJ2-2, with D unresolved. The CDR3 loop spans 13 amino acids. Germline V gene sequence: CDR1 WNHNN, CDR2 SYGVQD (reference sequence). Trimming took off 0 bases at V and 2 bases at J, with 1 base between the two ends. Written as DNA, the CDR3 is TGCGCCAGCAGTGAGTCTAACACCGGGGAGCTGTTTTTT. It codes for CASSESNTGELFF.

This chain links TRBV10-3 with TRBJ2-1; D assignment may be TRBD1 or TRBD2 (7 bases each). Germline-derived CDR1 and CDR2 are ENHRY and SYGVKD. Deletions cut 2 bases from V and 5 bases from J, with 25 bases between. This CDR3 has 19 amino acids. The CDR3 protein is CAISERQGTSDGLDNEQFF. CDR3 DNA: TGTGCCATCAGTGAGAGACAGGGCACTAGCGATGGCCTGGACAATGAGCAGTTCTTC.

The chain links TRBV4-1 to TRBJ2-7, with a possible D match to TRBD1 (6 bases). Germline V gives CDR1 MGHRA, CDR2 YSYEKL. CDR3 length: 13 residues. Trimming took off 6 bases at V and 12 bases at J, with 21 bases between the two ends. CDR3 region: CASRGDGGGLWYF. The CDR3 nucleotides read TGCGCCAGCAGAGGCGATGGGGGCGGTCTCTGGTACTTC.

This clone was seen a single time. The chain is built from TRBV19 and TRBJ1-1, with D perhaps TRBD1 (6 bases). Germline V gene sequence: CDR1 LNHDA, CDR2 SQIVND (reference sequence). The CDR3 consists of 15 residues. The V and J ends lost 3 bases and 1 base respectively, with 12 bases between them. The CDR3 region has the DNA TGTGCCAGTAGTATTCCAGGGGTTTCGAACACTGAAGCTTTCTTT. Residues: CASSIPGVSNTEAFF.

Judged by abundance, this clone is medium-sized. V is TRBV18 and J is TRBJ2-3, with 10 bases identical to TRBD2. This CDR3 has 14 amino acids. Germline V gene lookup returns CDR1 KGHSH and CDR2 LQKENI. V lost 4 bases to trimming and J lost 4 bases; unmatched junction nucleotides: 2. The CDR3 nucleotides read TGTGCCAGCTCACTAGCGGGAGGAGCAGATACGCAGTATTTT. The encoded protein is CASSLAGGADTQYF.

On this clone: Other DNA variants within this sample encode the same CDR3. The J gene is TRBJ2-7, the V gene TRBV7-9; the D is unclear. This CDR3 comprises 15 residues. CDR1 and CDR2 (germline): SEHNR, FQNEAQ (reference sequence). V lost 5 bases, J lost 4 bases, and 18 bases lay in between. The CDR3 nucleotides read TGTGCCAGCAGCCGAGAAAAGGGTAACTCTTACGAGCAGTACTTC. It codes for CASSREKGNSYEQYF.